This T cell receptor (beta chain) was sequenced for a study of cytomegalovirus exposure and HLA in healthy donors. Study-level findings and limits: Sequencing probably produced one cluster of sequence variants that were highly shared. Later analysis identified a missense DCLRE1C variant that was linked to TCR beta V- and J-gene trimming. There were a few CMV-associated chains whose specificity for CMV antigens was confirmed in vitro. Prior analysis indicated that the majority of TCR beta V segments exhibited productivity approximately 87% or approximately 30% of the time.

About this clone itself: The target antigen is unknown.

The PCR had 60 Vbeta and 13 Jbeta primers. Produced via immunoSEQ multiplex PCR; TCRdb's table is partial and in-frame only. The table shows 150,000 to 200,000 clones, with about four fifths occurring only once. Germline CDR1 LNHNV, CDR2 YYDKDF (reference sequence). The junction had 3 bases not matched to a gene; V was cut back by 5 bases and J by 3 bases. The CDR3 totals 13 residues. Sample: PBMCs. The chain carries TRBV15 and TRBJ1-2; the match to TRBD1 covers 7 bases. This receptor was obtained from a woman aged 45-65 years in good health and CMV-seronegative. This CDR3 reads CATSARGHYGYTF. DNA for the CDR3: TGTGCCACCAGCGCAAGGGGGCACTATGGCTACACCTTC. Complete variable domain (other parts from reference TRBV15 and TRBJ1-2): DAMVIQNPRYQVTQFGKPVTLSCSQTLNHNVMYWYQQKSSQAPKLLFHYYDKDFNNEADTPDNFQSRRPNTSFCFLDIRSPGLGDTAMYLCATSARGHYGYTFGSGTRLTVV.